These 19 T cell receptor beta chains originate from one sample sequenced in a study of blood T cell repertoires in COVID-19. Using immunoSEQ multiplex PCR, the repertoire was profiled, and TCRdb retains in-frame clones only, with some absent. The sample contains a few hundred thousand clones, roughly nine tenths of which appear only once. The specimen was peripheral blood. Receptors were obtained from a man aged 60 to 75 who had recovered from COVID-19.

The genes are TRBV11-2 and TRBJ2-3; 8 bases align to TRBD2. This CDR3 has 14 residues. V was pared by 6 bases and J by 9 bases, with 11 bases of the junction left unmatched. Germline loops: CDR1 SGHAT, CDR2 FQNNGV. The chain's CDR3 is CASSTSGRARTQYF. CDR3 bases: TGTGCCAGCAGTACTAGCGGCAGGGCCCGGACGCAGTATTTT.

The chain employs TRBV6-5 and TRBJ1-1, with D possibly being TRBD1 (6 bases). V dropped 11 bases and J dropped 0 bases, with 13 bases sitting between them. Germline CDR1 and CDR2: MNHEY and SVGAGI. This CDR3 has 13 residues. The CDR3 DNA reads TGTGCCGTATACAGGGACCTGAACACTGAAGCTTTCTTT. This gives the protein CAVYRDLNTEAFF.

CDR3 sequence (DNA): TGCGCCAGCAAGCCCGACAGGGGGGGAGGAAACACCATATATTTT. The encoded protein is CASKPDRGGGNTIYF. The chain is built from TRBV5-1 and TRBJ1-3; 9 nucleotides match TRBD1. The J segment lost 4 bases and the V segment lost 6 bases, leaving 8 bases of the junction unmatched. The CDR3 covers 15 residues. Germline lookup yields CDR1 SGHRS and CDR2 YFSETQ.

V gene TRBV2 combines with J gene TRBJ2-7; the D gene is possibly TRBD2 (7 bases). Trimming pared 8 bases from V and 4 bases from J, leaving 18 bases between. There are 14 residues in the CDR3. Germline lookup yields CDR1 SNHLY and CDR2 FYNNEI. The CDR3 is CASCAQGRDYEQYF. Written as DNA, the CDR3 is TGTGCCAGCTGTGCCCAGGGGAGGGATTACGAGCAGTACTTC. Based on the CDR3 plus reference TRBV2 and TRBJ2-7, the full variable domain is EPEVTQTPSHQVTQMGQEVILRCVPISNHLYFYWYRQILGQKVEFLVSFYNNEISEKSEIFDDQFSVERPDGSNFTLKIRSTKLEDSAMYFCASCAQGRDYEQYFGPGTRLTVT.

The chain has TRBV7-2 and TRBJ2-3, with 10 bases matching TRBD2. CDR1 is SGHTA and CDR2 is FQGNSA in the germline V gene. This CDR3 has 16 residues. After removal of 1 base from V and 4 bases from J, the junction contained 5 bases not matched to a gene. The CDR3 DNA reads TGTGCCAGCAGCTTAGGACCAGCGGGGGGGGCAGATACGCAGTATTTT. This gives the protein CASSLGPAGGADTQYF.

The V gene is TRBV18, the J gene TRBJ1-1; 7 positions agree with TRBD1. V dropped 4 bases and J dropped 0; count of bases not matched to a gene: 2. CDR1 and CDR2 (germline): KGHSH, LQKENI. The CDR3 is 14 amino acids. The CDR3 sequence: CASSQDRMNTEAFF. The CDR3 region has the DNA TGTGCCAGCTCACAGGACAGGATGAACACTGAAGCTTTCTTT.

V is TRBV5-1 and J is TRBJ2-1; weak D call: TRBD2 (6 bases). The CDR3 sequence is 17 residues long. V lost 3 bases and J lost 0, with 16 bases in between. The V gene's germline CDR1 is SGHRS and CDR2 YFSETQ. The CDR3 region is CASSYAGGKSSYNEQFF. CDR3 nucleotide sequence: TGCGCCAGCAGCTATGCCGGGGGAAAAAGCTCCTACAATGAGCAGTTCTTC.

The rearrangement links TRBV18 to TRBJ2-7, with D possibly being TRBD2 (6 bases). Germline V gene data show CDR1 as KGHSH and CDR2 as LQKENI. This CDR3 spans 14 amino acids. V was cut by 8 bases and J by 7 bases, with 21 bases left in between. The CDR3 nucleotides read TGTGCCAGCCACGGTAGCGGACGGGGGAGAGAGCAGTACTTC. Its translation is CASHGSGRGREQYF.

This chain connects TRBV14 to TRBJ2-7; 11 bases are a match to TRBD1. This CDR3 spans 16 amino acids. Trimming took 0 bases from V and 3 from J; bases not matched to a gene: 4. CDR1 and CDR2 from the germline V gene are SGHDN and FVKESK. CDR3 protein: CASSQEGQGVDYEQYF. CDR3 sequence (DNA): TGTGCCAGCAGCCAAGAGGGACAGGGGGTCGACTACGAGCAGTACTTC.

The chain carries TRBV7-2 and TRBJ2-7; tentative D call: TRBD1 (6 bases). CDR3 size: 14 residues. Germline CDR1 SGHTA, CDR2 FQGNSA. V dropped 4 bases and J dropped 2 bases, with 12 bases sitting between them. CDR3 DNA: TGTGCCAGCAGCTCCCTCGACAGGCCCTACGAGCAGTACTTC. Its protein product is CASSSLDRPYEQYF.

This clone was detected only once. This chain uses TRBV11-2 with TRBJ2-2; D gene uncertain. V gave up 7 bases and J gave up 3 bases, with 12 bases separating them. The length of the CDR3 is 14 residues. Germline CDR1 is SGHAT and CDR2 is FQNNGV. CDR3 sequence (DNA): TGTGCCAGCACCCCCGTGGCGGACACCGGGGAGCTGTTTTTT. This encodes CASTPVADTGELFF.

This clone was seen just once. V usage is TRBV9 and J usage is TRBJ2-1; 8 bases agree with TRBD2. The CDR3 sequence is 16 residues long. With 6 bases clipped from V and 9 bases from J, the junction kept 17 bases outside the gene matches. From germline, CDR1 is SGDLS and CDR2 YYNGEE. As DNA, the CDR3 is TGTGCCAGCACCCAATCCGGGACTAGTTTCCTGAGTGAGCAGTTCTTC. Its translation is CASTQSGTSFLSEQFF.

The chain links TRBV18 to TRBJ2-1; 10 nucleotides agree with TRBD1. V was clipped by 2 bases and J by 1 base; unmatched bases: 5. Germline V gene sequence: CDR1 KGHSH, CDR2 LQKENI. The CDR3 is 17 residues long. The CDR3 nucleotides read TGTGCCAGCTCACCAAGGGGACAGGGGCGTTCCTACAATGAGCAGTTCTTC. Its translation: CASSPRGQGRSYNEQFF.

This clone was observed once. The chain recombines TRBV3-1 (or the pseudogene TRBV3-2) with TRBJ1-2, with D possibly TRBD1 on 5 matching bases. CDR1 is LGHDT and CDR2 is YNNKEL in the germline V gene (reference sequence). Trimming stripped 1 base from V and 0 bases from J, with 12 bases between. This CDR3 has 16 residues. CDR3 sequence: CASSQATALANYGYTF. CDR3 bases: TGTGCCAGCAGCCAAGCGACAGCGTTAGCTAACTATGGCTACACCTTC.

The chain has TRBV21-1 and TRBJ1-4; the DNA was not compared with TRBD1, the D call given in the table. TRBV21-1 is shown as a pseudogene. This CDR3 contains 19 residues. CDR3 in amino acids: CASSSQRTLTQATNEKLFF. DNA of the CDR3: TGTGCCAGCAGCAGCCAACGCACCCTCACACAAGCAACTAATGAAAAACTGTTTTTT.

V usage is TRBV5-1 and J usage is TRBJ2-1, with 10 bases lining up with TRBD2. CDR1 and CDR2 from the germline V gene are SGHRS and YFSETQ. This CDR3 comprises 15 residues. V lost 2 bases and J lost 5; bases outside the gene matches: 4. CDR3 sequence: CASSFERGGNNEQFF. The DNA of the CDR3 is TGCGCCAGCAGCTTCGAGCGGGGGGGTAACAATGAGCAGTTCTTC.

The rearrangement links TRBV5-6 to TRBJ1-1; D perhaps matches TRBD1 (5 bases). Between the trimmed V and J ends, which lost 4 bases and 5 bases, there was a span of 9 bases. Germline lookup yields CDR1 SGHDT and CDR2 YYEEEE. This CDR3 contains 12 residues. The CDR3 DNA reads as TGTGCCAGCAGCCAGGGTCGAACTGAAGCTTTCTTT. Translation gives CASSQGRTEAFF.

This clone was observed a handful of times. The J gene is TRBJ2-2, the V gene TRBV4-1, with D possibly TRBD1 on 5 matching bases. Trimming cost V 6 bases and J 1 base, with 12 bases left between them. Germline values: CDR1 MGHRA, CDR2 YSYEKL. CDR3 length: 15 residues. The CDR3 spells CASSPADRNTGELFF. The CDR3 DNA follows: TGCGCCAGCAGTCCAGCCGACAGGAACACCGGGGAGCTGTTTTTT.

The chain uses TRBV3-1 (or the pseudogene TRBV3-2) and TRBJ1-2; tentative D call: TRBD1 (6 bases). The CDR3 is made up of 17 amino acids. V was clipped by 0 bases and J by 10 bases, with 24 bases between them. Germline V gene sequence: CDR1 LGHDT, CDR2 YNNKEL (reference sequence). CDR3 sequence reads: CASSQEGLPGAAHAYTF. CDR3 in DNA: TGTGCCAGCAGCCAAGAAGGATTGCCAGGGGCCGCCCATGCCTACACCTTC.